The sequence of this T cell receptor (beta chain) was determined in a study of T cell responses to AZD1222 COVID-19 vaccine. Some clones are missing from TCRdb's copy, which holds only in-frame ones; the method was immunoSEQ multiplex PCR. The data hold roughly 150,000 clones, with 80% to 95% observed a single time. About this clone itself: Its cognate antigen is unknown.

Study-level findings and limits: Without day 14 samples, only post-peak T cell repertoires were studied. Spike as a whole was targeted by vaccine-associated CD4 TCRs, dominant at 160-218 and 743-854. Only 5 to 7 individuals given AZD1222 were seropositive at baseline. Spike-specific TCR repertoires showed rising breadth and depth after two AZD1222 doses.

Germline CDR1 is SNHLY and CDR2 is FYNNEI. The CDR3 is 15 residues long. The junction had 4 bases not matched to a gene; V was cut back by 4 bases and J by 4 bases. This TCR was recovered from an adult in good health. The chain links TRBV2 to TRBJ2-7, with 13 bases identical to TRBD2. Sequenced material: peripheral blood, taken on day 0 of AZD1222 vaccination. The CDR3 coding sequence is TGTGCCAGCAGTGCCGGGACTAGCGGGACGTACGAGCAGTACTTC. Its translation is CASSAGTSGTYEQYF.